These T cell receptor beta chains were read from a single sample in a study of blood T cell repertoires in COVID-19. This table comes from immunoSEQ multiplex PCR, and its TCRdb copy is limited to in-frame clones, with some not included. Among some 250,000 clones, around 87% were seen once, and the ten largest hold roughly 4.9%. The sample comprised peripheral blood. The receptors were sampled from a woman in her sixties with COVID-19, enrolled during active disease. CDR3s include the opening cysteine and the closing phenylalanine or tryptophan. D genes are given only for firm matches. A row's size may be missing; if present it is once, few, many or a size class.

j_gene,v_gene,abundance,d_gene,CDR3aa,CDR3nt
TRBJ1-6,TRBV5-1,-,-,CASSRDMDSPLHF,TGCGCCAGCAGCCGGGACATGGATTCACCCCTCCACTTT
TRBJ2-2,TRBV14,-,TRBD2,CASSLDLWSSGSGELFF,TGTGCCAGCAGCCTCGACCTCTGGTCTAGCGGGAGCGGGGAGCTGTTTTTT
TRBJ2-3,TRBV20-1,-,TRBD1,CSASPETGDSDTQYF,TGCAGTGCGAGTCCTGAGACAGGGGACTCGGATACGCAGTATTTT
TRBJ1-2,TRBV19,-,-,CASSMGRGSGYTF,TGTGCCAGTAGTATGGGGCGGGGGAGCGGCTACACCTTC
TRBJ1-2,TRBV5-6,-,TRBD1,CASSRGQLKYYGYTF,TGTGCCAGCAGCCGGGGACAGTTGAAATACTATGGCTACACCTTC
TRBJ2-7,TRBV18,-,-,CASSTGVAELYEQYF,TGTGCCAGCTCCACCGGGGTAGCGGAACTCTACGAGCAGTACTTC
TRBJ2-1,TRBV4-2,-,-,CASSKQGDEQFF,TGTGCCAGCAGCAAACAGGGAGATGAGCAGTTCTTC
TRBJ1-6,TRBV19,-,TRBD1,CASTPTGGSSPLHF,TGTGCCAGCACGCCGACAGGGGGCTCTTCACCCCTCCACTTT
TRBJ2-1,TRBV29-1,-,-,CSVESGSVGNEQFF,TGCAGCGTTGAAAGCGGGTCCGTGGGCAATGAGCAGTTCTTC
TRBJ1-4,TRBV19,-,TRBD1,CASSIGDRTNEKLFF,TGTGCCAGTAGTATAGGGGACAGGACGAATGAAAAACTGTTTTTT
TRBJ1-5,TRBV19,-,TRBD1,CASIQGGPRAPQHF,TGTGCCAGTATCCAGGGGGGACCACGAGCGCCCCAGCATTTT
TRBJ1-5,TRBV10-2,-,TRBD1,CASSTAGGSNQPQHF,TGCGCCAGCAGTACTGCAGGGGGGAGCAATCAGCCCCAGCATTTT
TRBJ2-7,TRBV27,-,TRBD1,CASRPMDRAREQYF,TGTGCCAGCAGGCCGATGGACAGGGCTCGGGAGCAGTACTTC
TRBJ2-5,TRBV7-5,-,-,CVRSLGTSGTQETQYF,TGTGTCAGAAGCCTTGGGACTAGCGGGACACAAGAGACCCAGTACTTC
TRBJ2-3,TRBV3-1/TRBV3-2,once,TRBD2,CASSQNPAGSTDTQYF,TGTGCCAGCAGCCAAAATCCAGCGGGAAGCACAGATACGCAGTATTTT
TRBJ1-3,TRBV28,-,-,CASSSLRLGNTIYF,TGTGCCAGCAGTTCTTTGAGACTTGGAAACACCATATATTTT
TRBJ1-5,TRBV24-1,-,TRBD1,CATSDGDRGRNQPQHF,TGTGCCACCAGTGACGGGGACAGGGGTCGGAATCAGCCCCAGCATTTT
TRBJ2-3,TRBV7-2,-,-,CASSLDRVTDTQYF,TGTGCCAGCAGCTTAGATCGGGTCACAGATACGCAGTATTTT
TRBJ2-7,TRBV18,-,TRBD2,CASSPLVAGGQSEQYF,TGTGCCAGCTCACCACTGGTAGCGGGAGGGCAGTCGGAGCAGTACTTC
TRBJ2-7,TRBV5-6,-,TRBD2,CASSSGGEVSYEQYF,TGTGCCAGCAGCTCGGGAGGGGAGGTCTCCTACGAGCAGTACTTC
TRBJ1-2,TRBV19,-,-,CASRGIGGYGYTF,TGTGCCAGTAGGGGTATCGGGGGCTATGGCTACACCTTC
TRBJ2-1,TRBV13,-,TRBD2,CASSPSPVGTSGLDNEQFF,TGTGCCAGCAGCCCATCCCCCGTTGGGACTAGCGGGCTTGACAATGAGCAGTTCTTC
TRBJ2-3,TRBV27,-,TRBD2,CASSPRLAGVRVTDTQYF,TGTGCCAGCAGTCCCAGACTAGCGGGAGTGCGAGTCACAGATACGCAGTATTTT
TRBJ2-1,TRBV9,many,-,CASSVRTENEQFF,TGTGCCAGCAGCGTCAGGACAGAGAATGAGCAGTTCTTC
TRBJ1-4,TRBV30,few,TRBD1,CAWSKTGANEKLFF,TGTGCCTGGAGTAAGACAGGGGCTAATGAAAAACTGTTTTTT
TRBJ1-5,TRBV6-6,-,-,CASSLQGFQPQHF,TGTGCCAGCAGTCTGCAGGGTTTTCAGCCCCAGCATTTT
TRBJ1-2,TRBV7-3,-,TRBD1,CASSLTGQGVFPYGYTF,TGTGCCAGCAGCTTAACGGGGCAGGGGGTTTTCCCCTATGGCTACACCTTC
TRBJ2-7,TRBV19,-,-,CATSQGYREQYF,TGTGCCACCTCCCAGGGGTATCGCGAGCAGTACTTC
TRBJ2-7,TRBV5-8,-,-,CASGPLVIYEQYF,TGTGCCAGCGGCCCACTAGTGATTTACGAGCAGTACTTC
TRBJ1-3,TRBV28,-,TRBD1,CASSFLQGALGNTIYF,TGTGCCAGCAGTTTTCTCCAGGGGGCGCTCGGAAACACCATATATTTT
TRBJ2-5,TRBV5-4,-,-,CASSSEARNQGETQYF,TGTGCCAGCAGCTCCGAAGCGCGTAACCAGGGAGAGACCCAGTACTTC